The entry below describes one T cell receptor (beta chain). Its antigen is still unknown. The data were taken from a study of cytomegalovirus exposure and HLA in healthy donors. Findings and limits, study-wide: An observed cluster of highly shared sequence variants was recorded as a likely sequencing artifact.

Trimming pared 0 bases from V and 5 bases from J, leaving 13 bases between. Germline CDR1 SGHDN, CDR2 FVKESK. This CDR3 has 15 amino acids. The PCR made use of 60 Vbeta and 13 Jbeta primers. Here immunoSEQ multiplex PCR was the method, and the copy in TCRdb shows in-frame clones only, minus some. The sample carries 90,000 to 100,000 clones, roughly three fifths recorded once. V is TRBV14 and J is TRBJ2-5; D gene unclear. This TCR came from a man aged 25-45 years in good health and CMV-seronegative. Sequencing was performed on PBMCs. The CDR3 nucleotides are TGTGCCAGCAGCCAAGACGAGGCACCTCGGGAGACCCAGTACTTC. It is translated as CASSQDEAPRETQYF.